Shown below are 30 T cell receptor beta chains from a single sample sequenced in a study of blood T cell repertoires in COVID-19. Generated by immunoSEQ multiplex PCR, the TCRdb table keeps only in-frame clones and is missing some. This repertoire shows under 250,000 clones, around 86% found once; its top ten account for approximately 6%. The specimen was peripheral blood. The receptors were sampled from a woman older than 75 with COVID-19, enrolled during active disease.

The chain couples TRBV28 to TRBJ2-1; 13 nucleotides align to TRBD2. Losses at the gene ends were 4 bases for V and 7 bases for J; bases not matched to a gene: 13. CDR3 length equals 18 residues. CDR1 and CDR2 from the germline V gene are MDHEN and SYDVKM. The CDR3 DNA follows: TGTGCCAGCAGTTCATCCGGACTAGCGGGGGCCTTTAGGAATGAGCAGTTCTTC. It yields the protein CASSSSGLAGAFRNEQFF.

The chain employs TRBV3-1 (or the pseudogene TRBV3-2) and TRBJ2-3; TRBD2 agrees at 9 bases. Germline CDR1 reads LGHDT; CDR2 reads YNNKEL (reference sequence). The CDR3 length is 15 residues. V shed 6 bases, J shed 0 bases, and the junction held 4 bases outside the gene matches. This CDR3 reads CASRVAGVSTDTQYF. CDR3 bases: TGTGCCAGCAGGGTAGCGGGGGTTAGCACAGATACGCAGTATTTT.

The V call is TRBV7-2, the J call TRBJ1-1; D uncertain. Germline CDR1 reads SGHTA; CDR2 reads FQGNSA. The V gene lost 5 bases and the J gene lost 4 bases, with 11 bases spanning the gap. The CDR3 runs 13 residues. The CDR3 protein is CASSALGFTEAFF. CDR3 bases: TGTGCCAGCAGCGCACTAGGGTTCACTGAAGCTTTCTTT.

The chain links TRBV4-3 to TRBJ1-1; 7 nucleotides match TRBD1. Germline assignment: CDR1 LGHNA and CDR2 YSLEER. With 4 bases clipped from V and 1 base from J, the junction kept 3 bases outside the gene matches. This CDR3 has 14 residues. The CDR3 sequence is CASSRGTENTEAFF. The CDR3 DNA sequence: TGCGCCAGCAGCCGGGGGACAGAGAACACTGAAGCTTTCTTT.

The gene calls are TRBV10-3 and TRBJ1-5; TRBD1 is a possible D gene (5 bases). The ends were cut back, 10 bases at V and 3 bases at J, with 13 bases in the middle. This CDR3 is 13 amino acids long. CDR1 ENHRY and CDR2 SYGVKD come from the germline V gene. The CDR3 is CATYGGINQPQHF. CDR3 DNA sequence: TGTGCCACGTATGGGGGGATCAATCAGCCCCAGCATTTT.

In regard to this clone: The same CDR3 can be traced to other DNA sequences in this sample. V usage is TRBV6-1 and J usage is TRBJ1-6; no reliable D call. The CDR3 is made up of 13 amino acids. In germline, CDR1 is MNHNS, CDR2 SASEGT. With 0 bases removed from V and 7 bases from J, the gap between germline ends came to 4 bases. CDR3 sequence: CASSEALNSPLHF. Here the CDR3 DNA reads TGTGCCAGCAGTGAAGCCCTCAATTCACCCCTCCACTTT.

The chain combines TRBV11-2 with TRBJ2-6; 14 bases align to TRBD2. CDR3 length: 19 residues. With V trimmed by 4 bases and J by 0 bases, 5 bases remained unmatched. Germline CDR1 is SGHAT and CDR2 is FQNNGV. CDR3 in amino acids: CASSSGTSGGSSGANVLTF. The CDR3 nucleotides are TGTGCCAGCAGCTCCGGGACTAGCGGGGGAAGCTCTGGGGCCAACGTCCTGACTTTC. Filled out from reference TRBV11-2 and TRBJ2-6, the complete variable domain reads EAGVAQSPRYKIIEKRQSVAFWCNPISGHATLYWYQQILGQGPKLLIQFQNNGVVDDSQLPKDRFSAERLKGVDSTLKIQPAKLEDSAVYLCASSSGTSGGSSGANVLTFGAGSRLTVL.

There are a few counts of this clone. V usage is TRBV10-3 and J usage is TRBJ1-6; 9 positions match TRBD1. Germline V gives CDR1 ENHRY, CDR2 SYGVKD. The CDR3 length is 14 residues. J gave up 8 bases and V 11 bases, and 10 bases lay outside the gene matches. The DNA for the CDR3 is TGTGCCGCACAGGGGGCGGCGGTCGATTCACCCCTCCACTTT. Protein sequence: CAAQGAAVDSPLHF.

The chain carries TRBV9 and TRBJ2-1; D unresolved. V lost 0 bases, J lost 3 bases, and 13 bases lay in between. The CDR3 extends over 16 amino acids. The germline CDR1 and CDR2 sequences are SGDLS and YYNGEE. CDR3 loop: CASSVVSGSRYNEQFF. As DNA, the CDR3 is TGTGCCAGCAGCGTAGTGTCAGGTTCGCGCTACAATGAGCAGTTCTTC.

This chain connects TRBV29-1 to TRBJ1-1, with D uncertain. Trimming stripped 0 bases from V and 1 base from J, with 9 bases between. Germline V gene sequence: CDR1 SQVTM, CDR2 ANQGSEA. CDR3 length: 14 amino acids. The CDR3 bases are TGCAGCGTTGAAGATCCAGTTACGAACACTGAAGCTTTCTTT. It translates to CSVEDPVTNTEAFF.

In nucleotides, the CDR3 is TGTGCCAGCAGCGTAGACCCGGGGGGATTTGGCGAGCAGTTCTTC. Translating it yields CASSVDPGGFGEQFF. V gene TRBV9 combines with J gene TRBJ2-1; 7 nucleotides align to TRBD2. The CDR3 sequence is 15 residues long. Trimming at V came to 0 bases and at J to 10 bases, leaving 10 bases not matched to a gene. The V gene's germline CDR1 is SGDLS and CDR2 YYNGEE.

The rearrangement uses TRBV29-1 and TRBJ2-1; D perhaps matches TRBD2 (6 bases). Germline CDR1 reads SQVTM; CDR2 reads ANQGSEA. The CDR3 length is 14 residues. Trimming took 7 bases from V and 0 from J, leaving 13 bases between them. CDR3: CSGRGLLSYNEQFF. DNA for the CDR3: TGCAGCGGGCGGGGTTTGCTCTCCTACAATGAGCAGTTCTTC.

This rearrangement joins TRBV7-3 to TRBJ2-1, with 9 positions matching TRBD1. This CDR3 region has 15 residues. V lost 6 bases, J lost 6 bases, and 9 bases stayed unmatched. In germline, CDR1 is SGHTA, CDR2 FQGTGA. The CDR3 spells CASSPGTGTPNEQFF. CDR3 DNA: TGTGCCAGCAGTCCCGGGACAGGGACCCCCAATGAGCAGTTCTTC.

The chain is built from TRBV28 and TRBJ1-5; TRBD1 might be the D (5 bases). Germline assignment: CDR1 MDHEN and CDR2 SYDVKM. The CDR3 spans 16 residues. V was clipped by 4 bases and J by 2 bases, with 15 bases between them. Here the CDR3 DNA reads TGTGCCAGCAGTTCAGGCAGGGCCGATCGCAATCAGCCCCAGCATTTT. Its translation is CASSSGRADRNQPQHF.

The chain is built from TRBV2 and TRBJ1-1, with 10 bases matching TRBD1. V was clipped by 1 base and J by 1 base; unmatched bases: 3. Germline loops: CDR1 SNHLY, CDR2 FYNNEI. There are 16 residues in the CDR3. Written as DNA, the CDR3 is TGTGCCAGCAGTGAAGTCCGGACAGGGGGGAACACTGAAGCTTTCTTT. It codes for CASSEVRTGGNTEAFF.

V gene TRBV5-5 combines with J gene TRBJ1-2; 8 bases line up with TRBD1. Germline lookup yields CDR1 SGHKS and CDR2 YYEKEE (reference sequence). V gave up 4 bases and J gave up 0 bases; unmatched junction bases: 5. The CDR3 length is 15 residues. For the CDR3, the DNA is TGTGCCAGCAGCACCGGGACAGGAGCTAACTATGGCTACACCTTC. Its translation is CASSTGTGANYGYTF. Looking up the rest from reference TRBV5-5 and TRBJ1-2 gives the full variable domain: DAGVTQSPTHLIKTRGQQVTLRCSPISGHKSVSWYQQVLGQGPQFIFQYYEKEERGRGNFPDRFSARQFPNYSSELNVNALLLGDSALYLCASSTGTGANYGYTFGSGTRLTVV.

This clone appeared once. V gene TRBV2 combines with J gene TRBJ2-1, with TRBD1 as a possible D gene (5 bases). CDR3 length equals 15 residues. The germline V gene encodes CDR1 SNHLY and CDR2 FYNNEI. The V gene lost 2 bases and the J gene lost 5 bases, with 13 bases spanning the gap. CDR3 nucleotides: TGTGCCAGCAGTGAATGGGGCAAGAAGAACAATGAGCAGTTCTTC. This sequence encodes CASSEWGKKNNEQFF.

The chain recombines TRBV7-2 with TRBJ2-7, with D maybe TRBD2 (6 bases). Between the trimmed V and J ends, which lost 1 base and 5 bases, there was a span of 21 bases. The CDR3 has 17 residues. CDR1 and CDR2 from the germline V gene are SGHTA and FQGNSA. CDR3 nucleotides: TGTGCCAGCAGCTTAGAGGAGGGCAGGGTTGAGGGACACGAGCAGTACGTC. Amino acids: CASSLEEGRVEGHEQYV.

V usage is TRBV30 and J usage is TRBJ2-2, with 9 bases fitting TRBD1. The CDR3 consists of 13 residues. CDR1 is GTSNPN, CDR2 SVGIG, per germline (reference sequence). V dropped 5 bases and J dropped 6; count of bases not matched to a gene: 4. This CDR3 is CAWGTGFPGELFF. CDR3 sequence (DNA): TGTGCCTGGGGGACAGGGTTCCCCGGGGAGCTGTTTTTT.

V and J are TRBV13 and TRBJ2-4, with 8 bases fitting TRBD2. J was trimmed by 15 bases and V by 1 base; bases with no gene match: 11. There are 14 residues in the CDR3. CDR1 and CDR2 from the germline V gene are PRHDT and FYEKMQ (reference sequence). In DNA, the CDR3 is TGTGCCAGCAGCTTAGAGGTAGCGGGGACCCGAATGTACTTC. Translating it yields CASSLEVAGTRMYF.

This rearrangement joins TRBV30 to TRBJ1-2; D remains unclear. CDR1 and CDR2 from the germline V gene are GTSNPN and SVGIG (reference sequence). Between the trimmed V and J ends, which lost 2 bases and 4 bases, there was a span of 14 bases. The CDR3 has 14 residues. The CDR3 sequence is CAWSTLSGSYGYTF. DNA of the CDR3: TGTGCCTGGAGTACACTGAGCGGGTCCTATGGCTACACCTTC.

The chain uses TRBV7-9 and TRBJ1-6; the D is unclear. The CDR3 spans 15 residues. Trimming removed 11 bases at V and 1 base at J, with 15 bases between. The germline CDR1 and CDR2 sequences are SEHNR and FQNEAQ (reference sequence). The CDR3 sequence: CASDGVQSYNSPLHF. The CDR3 nucleotides are TGTGCCTCGGACGGGGTTCAATCCTATAATTCACCCCTCCACTTT.

The chain combines TRBV5-1 with TRBJ2-5, with TRBD1 matching 7 bases. Germline CDR1 is SGHRS and CDR2 is YFSETQ. The V gene end was trimmed by 0 bases and the J gene end by 1 base; junction bases not matched to a gene: 9. This CDR3 has 17 amino acids. The CDR3 sequence is CASSLGGQGQIQETQYF. The CDR3 coding sequence is TGCGCCAGCAGCTTGGGGGGGCAGGGACAGATCCAAGAGACCCAGTACTTC. Together with reference TRBV5-1 and TRBJ2-5, the CDR3 gives the full variable domain: KAGVTQTPRYLIKTRGQQVTLSCSPISGHRSVSWYQQTPGQGLQFLFEYFSETQRNKGNFPGRFSGRQFSNSRSEMNVSTLELGDSALYLCASSLGGQGQIQETQYFGPGTRLLVL.

The chain is built from TRBV2 and TRBJ1-2; TRBD1 is a possible D gene (6 bases). Trimming pared 8 bases from V and 5 bases from J, leaving 18 bases between. This CDR3 is 14 amino acids long. Germline CDR1 reads SNHLY; CDR2 reads FYNNEI. The CDR3 region has the DNA TGTGCCAGCCTCGAGGGAGACAGGAGATATGGCTACACCTTC. Translating it yields CASLEGDRRYGYTF.

Note on this clone: The sample contains more than one DNA sequence encoding this CDR3. The chain has TRBV7-6 and TRBJ2-3, with 14 bases matching TRBD2. Losses at the gene ends were 4 bases for V and 0 bases for J; bases not matched to a gene: 3. The CDR3 length is 17 residues. Germline assignment: CDR1 SGHVS and CDR2 FNYEAQ. The CDR3 loop is CASSWTSGGSSTDTQYF. DNA of the CDR3: TGTGCCAGCAGCTGGACTAGCGGGGGGTCTAGCACAGATACGCAGTATTTT.

The genes are TRBV11-2 and TRBJ2-2; D perhaps matches TRBD2 (6 bases). V gave up 5 bases and J gave up 6 bases, with 13 bases separating them. The CDR3 contains 14 residues. The V gene's germline CDR1 is SGHAT and CDR2 FQNNGV. The CDR3 loop reads CASSHLRRAGELFF. The DNA for the CDR3 is TGTGCCAGCAGCCACCTTCGGAGGGCCGGGGAGCTGTTTTTT.

V usage is TRBV11-2 and J usage is TRBJ1-3; D possibly corresponds to TRBD1 (6 bases). The germline V and J ends were trimmed by 4 bases and 0 bases, with 16 bases remaining between them. This CDR3 contains 17 residues. Per the germline V gene, CDR1 is SGHAT and CDR2 is FQNNGV. CDR3 sequence (DNA): TGTGCCAGCAGCTCGAGGACAGCCACACACTCTGGAAACACCATATATTTT. It is translated as CASSSRTATHSGNTIYF.

The chain carries TRBV6-2 or TRBV6-3 and TRBJ2-5; D call uncertain. Trimming stripped 2 bases from V and 5 bases from J, with 6 bases between. Germline V lookup: CDR1 MNHEY, CDR2 SVGEGT. The CDR3 covers 12 residues. CDR3 sequence: CASSYIGETQYF. The CDR3 coding sequence is TGTGCCAGCAGTTACATTGGCGAGACCCAGTACTTC.

This chain links TRBV25-1 with TRBJ1-5; D perhaps matches TRBD1 (5 bases). The CDR3 loop spans 13 amino acids. Germline V gene data show CDR1 as MGHDK and CDR2 as SYGVNS. V was pared by 4 bases and J by 8 bases, with 12 bases between. In nucleotides, the CDR3 is TGTGCCAGCAGTGGACGGACGGGGGAGCCCCAGCATTTT. It translates to CASSGRTGEPQHF.

V is TRBV6-5 and J is TRBJ2-1; 14 bases agree with TRBD2. This CDR3 has 15 amino acids. V lost 6 bases, J lost 8 bases, and 6 bases stayed unmatched. The germline gives CDR1 MNHEY, CDR2 SVGAGI. The CDR3 region is CASRPTSGGAYEQFF. CDR3 in DNA: TGTGCCAGCAGGCCGACTAGCGGGGGGGCCTATGAGCAGTTCTTC.